The 9 T cell receptor beta chains listed next were all sequenced from one sample in a study of molecular identifiers for immune sequencing clone quantification. TCRdb reanalysed the PCR reads using MiXCR and keeps one entry per CDR3 protein. The sample gives approximately 35,000 distinct CDR3 sequences, 15% to 20% of which show up once; under 1.3% is in the top ten. Sequencing used naive CD8+ T cells from blood, with Jurkat cell RNA spiked in. Subset indicated: FACS-sorted CD8+CD4-CCR7+CD45RA+ naive T cells. The receptors were gathered from a human donor in good health. Some libraries in this study had Jurkat cell RNA spiked in.

This clonotype occurred many times. The chain combines TRBV12-3 or TRBV12-4 with TRBJ1-5, with TRBD1 matching over 7 bases. This CDR3 comprises 15 residues. V lost 6 bases and J lost 0; bases outside the gene matches: 5. CDR3: CASRRTGYSNQPQHF. CDR3 coding DNA: TGTGCCAGCAGGCGGACAGGCTATAGCAATCAGCCCCAGCATTTT.

This clonotype was found many times. This chain links TRBV20-1 with TRBJ1-1; D unresolved. The V end was cut by 6 bases, the J end by 8 bases, with 19 bases between. The CDR3 is 13 residues long. In germline, CDR1 is DFQATT, CDR2 SNEGSKA (reference sequence). In DNA form, the CDR3 reads TGCAGTGCGAGACACGGACTTACTGCAGAAGCTTTCTTT. It is translated as CSARHGLTAEAFF.

This clonotype was seen only a few times. The chain combines TRBV6-5 with TRBJ2-7; no definite D call. Trimming shortened V by 5 bases and J by 6 bases, and 20 bases separated the two germline ends. Germline CDR1 is MNHEY and CDR2 is SVGAGI. CDR3 size: 15 residues. The CDR3 sequence is CASSMDPSPLGEQYF. CDR3 sequence (DNA): TGTGCCAGCAGTATGGACCCGTCACCCCTTGGCGAGCAGTACTTC.

The V and J genes are TRBV7-9 and TRBJ2-3, with D unresolved. V lost 2 bases to trimming and J lost 3 bases, with 9 bases between them. Germline CDR1 and CDR2: SEHNR and FQNEAQ (reference sequence). This CDR3 is built from 14 residues. CDR3 protein: CASSLYPRTDTQYF. Written as DNA, the CDR3 is TGTGCCAGCAGCTTATATCCCAGAACAGATACGCAGTATTTT.

This clonotype was detected ten times or more. The chain is built from TRBV12-3 or TRBV12-4 and TRBJ2-4; D unresolved. The CDR3 is 12 amino acids. Trimming stripped 3 bases from V and 6 bases from J, with 6 bases between. CDR3 amino acids: CASSFEGNIQYF. The CDR3 nucleotides read TGTGCCAGCAGTTTTGAAGGAAACATTCAGTACTTC.

As for this clonotype: A read error is possible here, since a much larger clone lies one base away. The chain couples TRBV9 to TRBJ2-2; 8 positions match TRBD1. J gave up 3 bases and V 1 base, and 5 bases lay outside the gene matches. CDR1 SGDLS and CDR2 YYNGEE come from the germline V gene. The CDR3 has 16 residues. CDR3 in DNA: TGTGCCAGCAGCGTATCAGGGGGCGGAGACACCGGGGAGCTGTTTTTT. Its protein product is CASSVSGGGDTGELFF.

The V gene is TRBV24-1, the J gene TRBJ2-7, with TRBD1 matching 9 bases. CDR3 size: 15 residues. J gave up 5 bases and V 4 bases, and 8 bases lay outside the gene matches. Germline assignment: CDR1 KGHDR and CDR2 SFDVKD. The CDR3 is CATSDRTGVRHEQYF. CDR3 bases: TGTGCCACCAGTGACAGGACAGGGGTGCGGCACGAGCAGTACTTC.

The gene calls are TRBV5-4 and TRBJ1-1; D may be TRBD1 (6 bases). Per germline, CDR1 SGHNT and CDR2 YYREEE (reference sequence). This CDR3 comprises 14 residues. Trimming took off 4 bases at V and 7 bases at J, with 17 bases between the two ends. The CDR3 sequence is CASSLGGSIFEAFF. CDR3 DNA sequence: TGTGCCAGCAGCCTGGGGGGCAGCATATTTGAAGCTTTCTTT.

This clonotype was counted once. An end of the junction differs from the germline gene, which may be a read error. This chain links TRBV15 with TRBJ1-6; D unclear. The CDR3 loop spans 16 amino acids. CDR1 LNHNV and CDR2 YYDKDF come from the germline V gene (reference sequence). CDR3 sequence: CATSRTMSSYNSSLHF. The CDR3, as DNA: TGTGCCACCAGCAGGACGATGAGCTCCTATAATTCATCCCTCCACTTT.